The table lists the clone carrying this T cell receptor (beta chain) with a few counts. Its antigen is still unknown. Both 60 Vbeta primers and 13 Jbeta primers went into the PCR. The table came from immunoSEQ multiplex PCR; TCRdb's copy has only in-frame clones and leaves some out. This sample yields 150,000 to 200,000 clones, of which around 83% are seen a single time; about 1.7% belongs to the top ten. CDR3 length: 12 amino acids. Trimming removed 2 bases at V and 9 bases at J, with 10 bases between. In germline, CDR1 is MDHEN, CDR2 SYDVKM. The data stem from a study of cytomegalovirus exposure and HLA in healthy donors. Study results and caveats: The later analysis indicated that the majority of CMV-associated TCR beta chains appeared HLA-restricted. A likely sequencing artifact accounted for one observed cluster of highly shared sequence variants.

Healthy donors of bone marrow made up the group. The source material was PBMCs. The genes are TRBV28 and TRBJ1-1, with D possibly TRBD1 on 5 matching bases. The origin of this receptor is a woman aged 18 to 35 in good health and CMV-seronegative. The CDR3, as DNA: TGTGCCAGCAGTTTAAGACAGTTGAAAGCTTTCTTT. It translates to CASSLRQLKAFF.